This T cell receptor beta chain was profiled in a study of blood T cell repertoires in COVID-19. The overall study: T cells, B-cell-depleted T cells, or PBMCs provided the cDNA or gDNA that served as material.

Sequencing used immunoSEQ multiplex PCR; TCRdb keeps in-frame clones, though not all of them. The sample records 170,000 or so clones, approximately 86% being singletons. The receptor's source is a man in his forties with active or convalescent COVID-19. Sequencing used peripheral blood.

The CDR3 nucleotides are TGTGCCAGCAGCGCCCCGGGATTTTTGGGCTACACCTTC. Residues: CASSAPGFLGYTF. The chain has TRBV9 and TRBJ1-2, with D unresolved. CDR3 size: 13 residues. In germline, CDR1 is SGDLS, CDR2 YYNGEE. V gave up 3 bases and J gave up 8 bases, with 14 bases separating them.